Below, 31 T cell receptor beta chains from the same sample are listed, as sequenced in a study of early stage breast cancer tumors. Assay: immunoSEQ multiplex PCR; the TCRdb copy retains only in-frame clones and omits some. The sample holds over 40,000 clones; around 80% are singletons and the top ten take 3.4%. The sample consisted of blood. The receptors shown here come from a person aged 40-50 years with breast cancer.

The CDR3 DNA reads TGTGCCAGTAGTATGTCTAACTATGGCTACACCTTC. This codes for CASSMSNYGYTF. This sequence joins TRBV19 and TRBJ1-2, with D unresolved. The CDR3 extends over 12 amino acids. Trimming took 3 bases from V and 0 from J, leaving 2 bases between them. Looked up from germline, CDR1 is LNHDA and CDR2 is SQIVND (reference sequence).

The chain uses TRBV10-3 and TRBJ2-3; 8 nucleotides line up with TRBD1. The junction had 0 bases not matched to a gene; V was cut back by 9 bases and J by 1 base. This CDR3 has 12 amino acids. CDR1 and CDR2 (germline): ENHRY, SYGVKD. CDR3 amino acids: CAMGQGTDTQYF. Here the CDR3 DNA reads TGTGCCATGGGACAGGGCACAGATACGCAGTATTTT.

This chain joins TRBV11-2 and TRBJ2-5; possibly TRBD2 for D (6 bases). The J call may be mistaken, given a closer DNA end match to TRBJ2-7. Germline-derived CDR1 and CDR2 are SGHAT and FQNNGV. The CDR3 is 15 residues long. In DNA form, the CDR3 reads TGTGCCAGCAGCTTAGCCAGCGGGTCCACCTACGAGCAGTACTTC. Translated, it gives CASSLASGSTYEQYF.

This chain joins TRBV5-1 and TRBJ2-1; 12 nucleotides agree with TRBD2. The CDR3 contains 16 residues. From germline, CDR1 is SGHRS and CDR2 YFSETQ. V was pared by 0 bases and J by 5 bases, with 3 bases of the junction left unmatched. The CDR3 protein is CASSLVGLAGNNEQFF. Written as DNA, the CDR3 is TGCGCCAGCAGCTTGGTAGGACTAGCGGGGAACAATGAGCAGTTCTTC.

CDR3: CASSVGTSGYNEQFF. The CDR3, as DNA: TGTGCCAGCAGCGTCGGGACTAGCGGTTACAATGAGCAGTTCTTC. The V and J genes are TRBV21-1 and TRBJ2-1; whether TRBD2, the table's D call, matches the DNA was not checked. TRBV21-1 is labeled a pseudogene. This CDR3 has 15 residues.

V and J are TRBV28 and TRBJ1-4, with no clear D. The CDR3 runs 15 residues. V lost 1 base and J lost 7, with 13 bases in between. In germline, CDR1 is MDHEN, CDR2 SYDVKM. Written as DNA, the CDR3 is TGTGCCAGCAGTTTATTTGACGGGGAGGGTGAAAAACTGTTTTTT. As protein: CASSLFDGEGEKLFF.

The chain combines TRBV7-9 with TRBJ1-3, with D unresolved. Germline assignment: CDR1 SEHNR and CDR2 FQNEAQ (reference sequence). CDR3 length equals 15 residues. Trimming stripped 3 bases from V and 2 bases from J, with 11 bases between. The CDR3: CASSFGVTPGNTIYF. The CDR3, as DNA: TGTGCCAGCAGCTTCGGGGTTACCCCTGGAAACACCATATATTTT.

The CDR3 here is CASSQAGQAWATEAFF. The CDR3 region has the DNA TGTGCCAGCAGCCAAGCAGGGCAGGCATGGGCCACTGAAGCTTTCTTT. The chain has TRBV4-2 and TRBJ1-1; tentative D call: TRBD1 (5 bases). Trimming left V 1 base short and J 4 bases short, with 16 bases between. CDR1 and CDR2 (germline): LGHNA, YNFKEQ. The length of the CDR3 is 16 residues.

The rearrangement uses TRBV7-9 and TRBJ1-2; D unresolved. Germline CDR1 is SEHNR and CDR2 is FQNEAQ (reference sequence). Trimming took off 1 base at V and 0 bases at J, with 9 bases between the two ends. CDR3 length: 15 residues. DNA for the CDR3: TGTGCCAGCAGCTTAGGGTCGGAGGCTAACTATGGCTACACCTTC. Its translation: CASSLGSEANYGYTF.

V gene TRBV7-9 combines with J gene TRBJ2-2; D is unresolved. CDR3 size: 13 residues. Germline-derived CDR1 and CDR2 are SEHNR and FQNEAQ (reference sequence). Trimming stripped 7 bases from V and 3 bases from J, with 9 bases between. CDR3 nucleotide sequence: TGTGCCAGCATTGGGGTTTACACCGGGGAGCTGTTTTTT. As protein: CASIGVYTGELFF. The full variable domain, with the rest looked up from reference TRBV7-9 and TRBJ2-2, is DTGVSQNPRHKITKRGQNVTFRCDPISEHNRLYWYRQTLGQGPEFLTYFQNEAQLEKSRLLSDRFSAERPKGSFSTLEIQRTEQGDSAMYLCASIGVYTGELFFGEGSRLTVL.

This clone has more than one count but fewer than ten. V is TRBV7-9 and J is TRBJ1-1; a weak D match, TRBD1 (5 bases). V was pared by 11 bases and J by 8 bases, with 18 bases between. Germline V gives CDR1 SEHNR, CDR2 FQNEAQ (reference sequence). The CDR3 is 12 amino acids. CDR3 nucleotides: TGTGCCTCGAGGGTGGCGGCAGGGGAAGCTTTCTTT. Its translation is CASRVAAGEAFF. Based on the CDR3 plus reference TRBV7-9 and TRBJ1-1, the full variable domain is DTGVSQNPRHKITKRGQNVTFRCDPISEHNRLYWYRQTLGQGPEFLTYFQNEAQLEKSRLLSDRFSAERPKGSFSTLEIQRTEQGDSAMYLCASRVAAGEAFFGQGTRLTVV.

The chain is built from TRBV12-1 and TRBJ1-2. TRBV12-1 is a known pseudogene. The CDR3 length is 15 residues. The DNA of the CDR3 is TGTGCCAGCAGCTCCTCGGAGGGGTTCTCGTATGGCTACACCTTC. Amino acid sequence: CASSSSEGFSYGYTF.

The chain is built from TRBV11-2 and TRBJ1-1; no firm D call. Germline V gives CDR1 SGHAT, CDR2 FQNNGV. V lost 5 bases to trimming and J lost 1 base, with 8 bases between them. The length of the CDR3 is 13 residues. CDR3 loop: CASSITTNTEAFF. CDR3 sequence (DNA): TGTGCCAGCAGCATCACAACGAACACTGAAGCTTTCTTT.

This sequence joins TRBV5-1 and TRBJ1-4, with D possibly matching TRBD1 (5 bases). The CDR3 contains 12 residues. Between the trimmed V and J ends, which lost 3 bases and 7 bases, there was a span of 7 bases. Looked up from germline, CDR1 is SGHRS and CDR2 is YFSETQ. The CDR3 reads CASSSDSEKLFF. The CDR3 bases are TGCGCCAGCAGCTCAGACAGTGAAAAACTGTTTTTT.

The chain joins TRBV7-9 to TRBJ2-1; D may be TRBD2 (6 bases). The V gene's germline CDR1 is SEHNR and CDR2 FQNEAQ (reference sequence). The V end was cut by 4 bases, the J end by 1 base, with 8 bases between. This CDR3 has 14 amino acids. The CDR3 DNA reads TGTGCCAGCAGCTCGGACTATTCCTACAATGAGCAGTTCTTC. Translation gives CASSSDYSYNEQFF.

This clone appeared once. The chain recombines TRBV4-1 with TRBJ2-5; D gene ambiguous. Germline loops: CDR1 MGHRA, CDR2 YSYEKL. V was trimmed by 2 bases and J by 2 bases, leaving 9 bases between them. The CDR3 sequence is 14 residues long. CDR3 in amino acids: CASSQIGIQETQYF. In DNA form, the CDR3 reads TGCGCCAGCAGCCAAATAGGCATACAAGAGACCCAGTACTTC.

The chain recombines TRBV4-2 with TRBJ2-1; 9 bases fit TRBD2. CDR1 and CDR2 (germline): LGHNA, YNFKEQ. The CDR3 covers 16 residues. J gave up 7 bases and V 2 bases, and 9 bases lay outside the gene matches. The CDR3 coding sequence is TGTGCCAGCAGCCAACGGGCGGGAGGGGATTATAATGAGCAGTTCTTC. As protein: CASSQRAGGDYNEQFF.

The chain employs TRBV5-4 and TRBJ1-4; D uncertain. CDR3 size: 13 residues. Germline V gene data show CDR1 as SGHNT and CDR2 as YYREEE (reference sequence). Trimming shortened V by 1 base and J by 10 bases, and 11 bases separated the two germline ends. Here the CDR3 reads CASSLNSLGKLFF. In DNA form, the CDR3 reads TGTGCCAGCAGCTTGAATAGTCTTGGAAAACTGTTTTTT. Combining the CDR3 with reference TRBV5-4 and TRBJ1-4 gives the whole variable domain ETGVTQSPTHLIKTRGQQVTLRCSSQSGHNTVSWYQQALGQGPQFIFQYYREEENGRGNFPPRFSGLQFPNYSSELNVNALELDDSALYLCASSLNSLGKLFFGSGTQLSVL.

V is TRBV6-1 and J is TRBJ2-1, with TRBD1 identical over 8 bases. J gave up 6 bases and V 1 base, and 5 bases lay outside the gene matches. CDR1 and CDR2 from the germline V gene are MNHNS and SASEGT. This CDR3 contains 15 residues. The CDR3 reads CASSEVGTGSNEQFF. CDR3 nucleotide sequence: TGTGCCAGCAGTGAAGTCGGGACAGGAAGCAATGAGCAGTTCTTC.

V is TRBV19 and J is TRBJ2-7; perhaps TRBD2 as D (6 bases). Germline assignment: CDR1 LNHDA and CDR2 SQIVND (reference sequence). This CDR3 spans 14 amino acids. Trimming shortened V by 5 bases and J by 4 bases, and 15 bases separated the two germline ends. The CDR3 DNA reads as TGTGCCAGTAGTGGGGCGGCCGGGAGATACGAGCAGTACTTC. It yields the protein CASSGAAGRYEQYF. Using reference TRBV19 and TRBJ2-7 for the parts outside the CDR3, the full variable domain is DGGITQSPKYLFRKEGQNVTLSCEQNLNHDAMYWYRQDPGQGLRLIYYSQIVNDFQKGDIAEGYSVSREKKESFPLTVTSAQKNPTAFYLCASSGAAGRYEQYFGPGTRLTVT.

This clone turned up a few times. V gene TRBV14 combines with J gene TRBJ1-1, with 9 bases aligning to TRBD1. Looked up from germline, CDR1 is SGHDN and CDR2 is FVKESK. The CDR3 extends over 13 amino acids. V shed 4 bases and J 8 bases; nucleotides not matched to a gene: 5. As DNA, the CDR3 is TGTGCCAGCAGCCTGGACAGGGGAGGGGAAGCTTTCTTT. Amino acid sequence: CASSLDRGGEAFF.

The chain employs TRBV9 and TRBJ2-2, with 8 bases matching TRBD2. The CDR3 loop spans 17 amino acids. V gave up 2 bases and J gave up 5 bases; unmatched junction bases: 11. Germline V gene sequence: CDR1 SGDLS, CDR2 YYNGEE. The DNA for the CDR3 is TGTGCCAGCAGCGTGGATAGGGGCAGCGGGAGTACCGGGGAGCTGTTTTTT. It codes for CASSVDRGSGSTGELFF.

V usage is TRBV30 and J usage is TRBJ1-1; no clear D gene. Trimming removed 0 bases at V and 3 bases at J, with 8 bases between. Germline values: CDR1 GTSNPN, CDR2 SVGIG (reference sequence). The CDR3 runs 13 residues. The CDR3 region is CAWSVSRYTEAFF. DNA of the CDR3: TGTGCCTGGAGTGTAAGCAGATACACTGAAGCTTTCTTT.

The genes are TRBV5-1 and TRBJ2-1, with D hard to call. The CDR3 spans 16 residues. V was cut by 3 bases and J by 6 bases, with 19 bases left in between. From germline, CDR1 is SGHRS and CDR2 YFSETQ. The CDR3 is CASSSRGVLNINEQFF. Here the CDR3 DNA reads TGCGCCAGCAGCTCGAGAGGTGTTCTTAACATCAATGAGCAGTTCTTC.

This clone was counted a single time. The genes are TRBV5-1 and TRBJ2-1, with D unclear. Germline CDR1 is SGHRS and CDR2 is YFSETQ. This CDR3 region has 13 residues. V was shortened by 3 bases and J by 10 bases, with 14 bases between the two germline ends. For the CDR3, the DNA is TGCGCCAGCAGCTCACCCTCGGGCGAAGAGCAGTTCTTC. Translating it yields CASSSPSGEEQFF. Complete variable domain (other parts from reference TRBV5-1 and TRBJ2-1): KAGVTQTPRYLIKTRGQQVTLSCSPISGHRSVSWYQQTPGQGLQFLFEYFSETQRNKGNFPGRFSGRQFSNSRSEMNVSTLELGDSALYLCASSSPSGEEQFFGPGTRLTVL.

V usage is TRBV20-1 and J usage is TRBJ2-1, with D possibly TRBD1 on 6 matching bases. Germline-derived CDR1 and CDR2 are DFQATT and SNEGSKA (reference sequence). Trimming took off 5 bases at V and 10 bases at J, with 9 bases between the two ends. CDR3 length equals 10 residues. CDR3 in amino acids: CSAHREEQFF. The CDR3 nucleotides read TGCAGTGCTCACAGGGAAGAGCAGTTCTTC.

The genes are TRBV6-6 and TRBJ2-1; D not certain. Germline V lookup: CDR1 MNHNY, CDR2 SVGAGI (reference sequence). V gave up 8 bases and J gave up 9 bases, with 26 bases separating them. The CDR3 contains 16 residues. CDR3 region: CASGSGRSGSVGEQFF. CDR3 coding DNA: TGTGCCAGCGGGTCTGGTAGATCCGGCTCAGTTGGTGAGCAGTTCTTC.

This clone has just one count. The CDR3 DNA is TGTGCCAGCAGCCCTCGGGCCCTTGGAGGGGGCTACACCTTC. Protein sequence: CASSPRALGGGYTF. The J gene is TRBJ1-2, the V gene TRBV7-6, with D hard to call. The CDR3 consists of 14 residues. Trimming took 5 bases from V and 8 from J, leaving 18 bases between them. The germline gives CDR1 SGHVS, CDR2 FNYEAQ. Looking up the rest from reference TRBV7-6 and TRBJ1-2 gives the full variable domain: GAGVSQSPRYKVTKRGQDVALRCDPISGHVSLYWYRQALGQGPEFLTYFNYEAQQDKSGLPNDRFSAERPEGSISTLTIQRTEQRDSAMYRCASSPRALGGGYTFGSGTRLTVV.

The chain combines TRBV30 with TRBJ1-2, with no clear D. The CDR3 spans 13 residues. V shed 0 bases and J shed 8 bases, with 13 bases lying between them. The germline CDR1 and CDR2 sequences are GTSNPN and SVGIG (reference sequence). CDR3 region: CAWSVLGPEGYTF. The CDR3 DNA reads as TGTGCCTGGAGTGTACTAGGTCCGGAGGGCTACACCTTC.

The chain is built from TRBV4-1 and TRBJ2-1, with 10 bases that match TRBD2. The V gene end was trimmed by 8 bases and the J gene end by 7 bases; junction bases not matched to a gene: 8. The CDR3 runs to 14 residues. In germline, CDR1 is MGHRA, CDR2 YSYEKL. CDR3 bases: TGCGCCAGCTCGCTCGGACTAGCGGTGAATGAGCAGTTCTTC. This codes for CASSLGLAVNEQFF.

The chain has TRBV2 and TRBJ2-3, with D perhaps matching TRBD2 (5 bases). The ends were cut back, 4 bases at V and 2 bases at J, with 16 bases in the middle. The CDR3 consists of 16 residues. Germline V gives CDR1 SNHLY, CDR2 FYNNEI. CDR3 coding DNA: TGTGCCAGCAGTGTTTGGGAGTTAGGGTACACAGATACGCAGTATTTT. Translation: CASSVWELGYTDTQYF.